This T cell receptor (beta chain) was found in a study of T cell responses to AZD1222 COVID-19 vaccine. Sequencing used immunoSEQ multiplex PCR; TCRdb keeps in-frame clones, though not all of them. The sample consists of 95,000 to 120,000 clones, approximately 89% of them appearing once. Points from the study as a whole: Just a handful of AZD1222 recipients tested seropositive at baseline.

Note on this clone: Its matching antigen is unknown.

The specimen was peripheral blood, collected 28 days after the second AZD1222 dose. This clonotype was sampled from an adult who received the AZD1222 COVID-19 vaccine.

CDR3 protein: CASSRQGMWYF. DNA of the CDR3: TGCGCCAGCAGCCGACAGGGAATGTGGTACTTC. J is TRBJ2-7 and V is TRBV10-1, with TRBD1 identical over 7 bases. The junction had 8 bases not matched to a gene; V was cut back by 6 bases and J by 12 bases. There are 11 residues in the CDR3. The V gene's germline CDR1 is WNHNN and CDR2 SYGVQD (reference sequence).